Detailed here is one T cell receptor (beta chain). Its antigen is still unknown. The sample originates from a study of a mutant IDH1 vaccine in newly diagnosed glioma. Study context: Vaccination was launched 4-6 weeks after radiotherapy alone, or with temozolomide cycles. Most had both radiotherapy and temozolomide beforehand; others had only one.

The repertoire was sequenced with immunoSEQ multiplex PCR; TCRdb's copy has only in-frame clones and lacks some. The data hold 20,000 to 30,000 clones, with roughly 87% observed a single time. Described time point: week 47, end of study. With topical imiquimod, each dose of the vaccine consisted of 300 ug of mutant IDH1 20-mer peptide. Every donor had a new WHO grade 3 or 4 astrocytoma that was IDH1-mutant, with loss of nuclear ATRX. The germline V gene encodes CDR1 KGHSH and CDR2 LQKENI. V lost 6 bases, J lost 5 bases, and 7 bases stayed unmatched. This CDR3 has 15 residues. The sequencing here drew on PBMCs, taken from a glioma patient whose treatment included an IDH1 peptide vaccine. The gene calls are TRBV18 and TRBJ1-6; TRBD1 agrees at 7 bases. The TCR sequence derives from a man between 35 and 55 years old with glioma. Some clones in this sample may be carry-over from other donors' samples. The CDR3 loop is CASSLRDRDNSPLHF. The CDR3 bases are TGTGCCAGCTCTCTCCGGGACAGAGATAATTCACCCCTCCACTTT.